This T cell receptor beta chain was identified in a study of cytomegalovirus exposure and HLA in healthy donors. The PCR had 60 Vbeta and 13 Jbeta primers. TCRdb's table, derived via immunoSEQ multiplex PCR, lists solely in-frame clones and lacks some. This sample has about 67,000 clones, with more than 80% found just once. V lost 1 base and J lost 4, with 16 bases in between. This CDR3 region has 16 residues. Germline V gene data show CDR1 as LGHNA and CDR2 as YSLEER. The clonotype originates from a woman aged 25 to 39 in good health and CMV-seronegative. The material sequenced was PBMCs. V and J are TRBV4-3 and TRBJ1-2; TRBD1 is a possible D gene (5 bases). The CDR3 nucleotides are TGCGCCAGCAGCCAAGCCTCCAGGGCCATGCCCTATGGCTACACCTTC. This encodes CASSQASRAMPYGYTF.